This is a list of T cell receptor beta chains from one sample in a study of shared clonotypes between healthy human individuals. Profiled with immunoSEQ multiplex PCR; TCRdb holds only in-frame clones, not every one. The table includes more than 1.2 million clones, 97% to 99% detected once. Sequencing used naive CD4+ T cells sorted from blood. The receptors stem from a man aged 25 to 45 in good health. CDR3s include the opening cysteine and the closing phenylalanine or tryptophan. D genes are given only for firm matches. Some rows have no size entry. The others give once, few or many, or a class for an expanded clone.

>TRBV27|TRBJ2-5|TRBD2|-
CASGASGRHGSETQYF
TGTGCCAGCGGGGCCAGCGGGAGGCATGGGTCGGAGACCCAGTACTTC
>TRBV4-1|TRBJ2-7|-|-
CASSQLPGSLSYEQYF
TGCGCCAGCAGCCAACTCCCGGGGTCCCTCTCCTACGAGCAGTACTTC
>TRBV5-1|TRBJ1-2|TRBD1|-
CASSPAGDSNYGYTF
TGCGCCAGCAGCCCAGCTGGGGACAGCAACTATGGCTACACCTTC
>TRBV19|TRBJ2-1|-|-
CASSTYNEQFF
TGTGCCAGTAGTACGTACAATGAGCAGTTCTTC
>TRBV19|TRBJ2-5|TRBD2|-
CASSIGGLAGKETQYF
TGTGCCAGTAGTATAGGAGGGCTAGCGGGAAAAGAGACCCAGTACTTC
>TRBV5-1|TRBJ1-5|-|-
CASSLAPNQPQHF
TGCGCCAGCAGCTTGGCCCCTAATCAGCCCCAGCATTTT
>TRBV6-6|TRBJ1-1|TRBD1|-
CASGAGGSMNTEAFF
TGTGCCAGCGGAGCAGGGGGTTCAATGAACACTGAAGCTTTCTTT
>TRBV5-1|TRBJ2-1|-|-
CASMDSRGLYNEQFF
TGCGCCAGCATGGACAGTAGGGGACTGTACAATGAGCAGTTCTTC
>TRBV28|TRBJ2-7|-|once
CAGAESFSYEQYF
TGTGCCGGGGCAGAGTCTTTCTCCTACGAGCAGTACTTC
>TRBV9|TRBJ2-7|-|-
CASSVATGNSYEQYF
TGTGCCAGCAGCGTAGCTACCGGGAACTCCTACGAGCAGTACTTC
>TRBV19|TRBJ1-5|-|-
CASSIREGMGSNQPQHF
TGTGCCAGTAGTATACGGGAAGGGATGGGTAGCAATCAGCCCCAGCATTTT
>TRBV28|TRBJ2-1|-|-
CASSLWAVDGGNEQFF
TGTGCCAGCAGTTTATGGGCAGTGGATGGGGGCAATGAGCAGTTCTTC
>TRBV7-8|TRBJ1-2|-|-
CASSSGGSFGYTF
TGTGCCAGCAGCTCTGGCGGGAGTTTTGGCTACACCTTC
>TRBV2|TRBJ2-3|-|-
CASRGDTDTQYF
TGTGCCAGCAGGGGAGACACAGATACGCAGTATTTT
>TRBV19|TRBJ1-5|-|-
CASRQSGAQPQHF
TGTGCCAGTAGGCAATCAGGGGCTCAGCCCCAGCATTTT
>TRBV6-5|TRBJ2-5|-|-
CASRTVIQETQYF
TGTGCCAGCAGGACAGTGATACAAGAGACCCAGTACTTC
>TRBV9|TRBJ2-3|-|-
CASSMSTLGDTQYF
TGTGCCAGCAGCATGAGTACCCTGGGAGATACGCAGTATTTT
>TRBV5-1|TRBJ1-1|-|-
CASSPGGGRLGTEAFF
TGCGCCAGCAGCCCCGGCGGGGGGCGGTTGGGGACTGAAGCTTTCTTT
>TRBV15|TRBJ2-5|TRBD2|-
CATSNPSGRPETQYF
TGTGCCACCAGCAACCCTAGCGGGAGACCGGAGACCCAGTACTTC
>TRBV5-4|TRBJ2-2|-|-
CASSIRRSGRTGELFF
TGTGCCAGCAGCATCAGACGGTCGGGTCGCACCGGGGAGCTGTTTTTT
>TRBV19|TRBJ1-2|-|-
CASSPREGRYTF
TGTGCCAGTAGTCCTCGTGAGGGCCGCTACACCTTC
>TRBV4-2|TRBJ2-3|-|-
CASSQVLWERDTQYF
TGTGCCAGCAGCCAAGTTTTGTGGGAGAGAGATACGCAGTATTTT
>TRBV21-1|TRBJ2-1|-|-
CASSKVAGARYNEQFF
TGTGCCAGCAGCAAAGTGGCAGGGGCCCGTTACAATGAGCAGTTCTTC
>TRBV5-1|TRBJ1-1|-|-
CASSSVTATEAFF
TGCGCCAGCAGCTCGGTCACGGCCACTGAAGCTTTCTTT
>TRBV7-8|TRBJ1-5|-|-
CASSVEQGWNQPQHF
TGTGCCAGCAGCGTAGAACAGGGTTGGAATCAGCCCCAGCATTTT
>TRBV5-4|TRBJ2-7|-|-
CASSLAGELYEQYF
TGTGCCAGCAGCTTGGCGGGAGAGCTCTACGAGCAGTACTTC
>TRBV5-5|TRBJ1-2|-|once
CASSGRQGGYGYTF
TGTGCCAGCAGCGGAAGGCAGGGTGGCTATGGCTACACCTTC
>TRBV11-2|TRBJ2-5|-|-
CASSLRDPQETQYF
TGTGCCAGCAGCCTCCGGGACCCGCAAGAGACCCAGTACTTC
>TRBV5-1|TRBJ2-1|-|-
CASSLTGKGEQFF
TGCGCCAGCAGCTTAACAGGGAAAGGAGAGCAGTTCTTC
>TRBV5-8|TRBJ2-1|-|once
CASSGREQFF
TGTGCCAGCTCCGGACGGGAGCAGTTCTTC
>TRBV14|TRBJ1-4|-|-
CASSQDGAGVFF
TGTGCCAGCAGCCAAGACGGGGCTGGAGTGTTTTTT
>TRBV5-4|TRBJ2-1|-|-
CASSPIEGGNNEQFF
TGTGCCAGCAGCCCCATCGAGGGAGGAAACAATGAGCAGTTCTTC
>TRBV5-4|TRBJ2-1|TRBD2|-
CASSIGLAGRNEQFF
TGTGCCAGCAGCATTGGACTAGCGGGACGAAATGAGCAGTTCTTC
>TRBV7-6|TRBJ2-5|-|once
CASSSVSAAGRQETQYF
TGTGCCAGCAGCTCAGTATCCGCTGCAGGGAGACAAGAGACCCAGTACTTC
>TRBV13|TRBJ2-7|-|few
CASSRDTGYEQYF
TGTGCCAGCAGCCGGGACACGGGATACGAGCAGTACTTC
>TRBV5-1|TRBJ2-2|-|-
CASSLSANGRGSTGELFF
TGCGCCAGCAGCTTGTCTGCTAACGGGAGAGGTAGTACCGGGGAGCTGTTTTTT
>TRBV5-6|TRBJ1-2|-|-
CASSLKGAGGYGYTF
TGTGCCAGCAGCTTGAAAGGGGCCGGGGGGTATGGCTACACCTTC
>TRBV19|TRBJ1-5|TRBD1|-
CASSLGTGFLRNQPQHF
TGTGCCAGTAGTCTCGGGACAGGGTTTTTGAGAAATCAGCCCCAGCATTTT